The present T cell receptor (beta chain) was sequenced within a study of OX40 agonist ivuxolimab in advanced cancers. Study background: Cohort: 82.7% men, mean age approximately 64, aged about 20 to 85. Study outcomes and limitations: Both blood CD4+ and CD8+ T cells showed clonal growth by week 6 at 0.1 to 3.0 mg/kg.

V lost 4 bases and J lost 3, with 11 bases in between. Germline assignment: CDR1 SGHNT and CDR2 YYREEE (reference sequence). The CDR3 is 13 amino acids. Notes on this clone: Its antigen is unidentified.

The table came from immunoSEQ multiplex PCR; TCRdb's copy has only in-frame clones and leaves some out. The repertoire has about 11,000 clones, approximately 86% of them found once; the top ten carry about 30%. The material sequenced was CD4+ or CD8+ T cells sorted from blood, taken in a trial of the OX40 agonist ivuxolimab. This sequence joins TRBV5-4 and TRBJ2-7; tentative D call: TRBD1 (5 bases). This TCR was recovered from an adult with an advanced solid tumor such as melanoma, head and neck, liver or kidney cancer. The CDR3 DNA sequence: TGTGCCAGCAGCCCCCGACAGCTCTACGAGCAGTACTTC. It specifies CASSPRQLYEQYF. Looking up the rest from reference TRBV5-4 and TRBJ2-7 gives the full variable domain: ETGVTQSPTHLIKTRGQQVTLRCSSQSGHNTVSWYQQALGQGPQFIFQYYREEENGRGNFPPRFSGLQFPNYSSELNVNALELDDSALYLCASSPRQLYEQYFGPGTRLTVT.